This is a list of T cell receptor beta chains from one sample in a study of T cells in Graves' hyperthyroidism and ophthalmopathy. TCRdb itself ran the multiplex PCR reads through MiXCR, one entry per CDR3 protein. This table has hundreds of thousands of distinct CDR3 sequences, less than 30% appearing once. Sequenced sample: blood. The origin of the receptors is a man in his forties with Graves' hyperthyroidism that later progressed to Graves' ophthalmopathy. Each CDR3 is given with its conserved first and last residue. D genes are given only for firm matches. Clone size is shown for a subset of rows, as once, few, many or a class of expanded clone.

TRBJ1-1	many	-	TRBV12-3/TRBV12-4	TGTGCCAGCAGTTTTTGGTCCATGAACACTGAAGCTTTCTTT	CASSFWSMNTEAFF
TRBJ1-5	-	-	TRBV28	TGTGCCAGCAGTTTATGGCGGGAAAGCAATCAGCCCCAGCATTTT	CASSLWRESNQPQHF
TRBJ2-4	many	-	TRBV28	TGTGCCAGCACAACTATCGGTAGGGGGGAGCGTATTCAGTACTTC	CASTTIGRGERIQYF
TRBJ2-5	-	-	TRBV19	TGTGCCAGTAGTATAGATCGGGCACCCCTTTGGGGAGAGACCCAGTACTTC	CASSIDRAPLWGETQYF
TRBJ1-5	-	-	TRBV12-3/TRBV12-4	TGTGCCAGCAGTTTAGCGGGGACTGTCGCTCAGCCCCAGCATTTT	CASSLAGTVAQPQHF
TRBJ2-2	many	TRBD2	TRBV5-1	TGCGCCAGCACTCCGGGGGAGGGGCAATACACCGGGGAGCTGTTTTTT	CASTPGEGQYTGELFF
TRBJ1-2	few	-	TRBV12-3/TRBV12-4	TGTGCCAGCAGACCTCGGGACGGCTATGGCTACACCTTC	CASRPRDGYGYTF
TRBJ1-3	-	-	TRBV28	TGTGCCAGCAGTTCTCCCCCAGCGAGCTCTGGAAACACCATATATTTT	CASSSPPASSGNTIYF
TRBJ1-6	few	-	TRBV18	TGTGCCAGCTCACAGATAGACAGCCGAAATTCACCCCTCCACTTT	CASSQIDSRNSPLHF
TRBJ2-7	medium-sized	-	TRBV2	TGTGCCAGCAGTGCCGGAGCCAGCGGCCAGCTGCTGAACTTC	CASSAGASGQLLNF
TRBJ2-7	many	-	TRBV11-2	TGTGCCAGCAGCCCGAGCGCCGTCGAGCCTCAGTACTTC	CASSPSAVEPQYF
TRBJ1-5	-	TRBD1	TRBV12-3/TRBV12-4	TGTGCCAGCAGACAGGGGGCGCGCAATCAGCCCCAGCATTTT	CASRQGARNQPQHF
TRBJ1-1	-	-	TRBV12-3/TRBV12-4	TGTGCCAGCAGGCAAGGACTTTGGGGGACTGAAGCTTTCTTT	CASRQGLWGTEAFF
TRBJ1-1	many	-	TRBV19	TGTGCCAGTAGGTTTTTAGGAGCTGGTGGAGCTTTCTTT	CASRFLGAGGAFF
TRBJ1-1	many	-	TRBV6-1	TGTGCCAGCAGGGATGATGGGTTTACTGAAGCTTTCTTT	CASRDDGFTEAFF
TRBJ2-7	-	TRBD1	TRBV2	TGTGCCAGCAGGAAGCACGGGACAGGTGACTACGAGCAGTACTTC	CASRKHGTGDYEQYF
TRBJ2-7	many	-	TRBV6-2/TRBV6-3	TGTGCCAGCAGCCCGACCCTAGTCGACGAGCAGTACTTC	CASSPTLVDEQYF
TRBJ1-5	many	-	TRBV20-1	TGCAGTGCAACTAGACAGACGCAGCCCCAGCATTTT	CSATRQTQPQHF
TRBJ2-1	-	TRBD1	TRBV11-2	TGTGCCAGCAGCTTTGCCCAGGGGGTTGAGCAGTTCTTC	CASSFAQGVEQFF
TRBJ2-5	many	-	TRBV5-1	TGCGCCAGCGGTCCCTATGACTTCAGGGGAGAGACCCAGTACTTC	CASGPYDFRGETQYF
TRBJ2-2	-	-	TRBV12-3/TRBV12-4	TGTGCCAGCACCCCGGTCGGGGTCGGGGAGCTGTTTTTT	CASTPVGVGELFF
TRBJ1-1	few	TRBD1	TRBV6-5	TGTGCCAGCAGTTCGGACAGGGTGAACACTGAAGCTTTCTTT	CASSSDRVNTEAFF
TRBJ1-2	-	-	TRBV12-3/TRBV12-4	TGTGCCAGCAGTTTGGCGGAGATGAACTATGGCTACACCTTC	CASSLAEMNYGYTF
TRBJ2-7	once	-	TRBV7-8	TGTGCCAGCAGCCGAAACGGCAGGGGAAACTACGAGCAGTACTTC	CASSRNGRGNYEQYF
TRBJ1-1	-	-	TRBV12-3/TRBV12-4	TGTGCCAGCAGTTTTCGGGCAGAGATGAACACTGAAGCTTTCTTT	CASSFRAEMNTEAFF
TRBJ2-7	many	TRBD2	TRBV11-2	TGTGCCAGCAGCCCCAGCACCCGGGGGGTTGACCGCGAGCAGTACTTC	CASSPSTRGVDREQYF
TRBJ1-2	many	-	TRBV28	TGTGCCAGCAGTCCCCGGCGCTATGGCTACACCTTC	CASSPRRYGYTF
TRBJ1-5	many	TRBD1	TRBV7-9	TGTGCCAGCAGTCTCGGGACAGGGGGCCATCAGCCCCAGCATTTT	CASSLGTGGHQPQHF
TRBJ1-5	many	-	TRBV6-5	TGTGCCAGCAGTTACGGCAGCAATCAGCCCCAGCATTTT	CASSYGSNQPQHF
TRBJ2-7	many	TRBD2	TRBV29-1	TGCAGCGTCCTTACTAGCGGGAGCTACGAGCAGTACTTC	CSVLTSGSYEQYF
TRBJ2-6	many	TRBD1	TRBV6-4	TGTGCCAGCAGTAACCCGGGACAGCACTCTGGGGCCAACGTCCTGACTTTC	CASSNPGQHSGANVLTF
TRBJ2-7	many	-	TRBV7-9	TGTGCCAGCAGCTCCGACGCTTACTATCTCCACGAGCAGTACTTC	CASSSDAYYLHEQYF
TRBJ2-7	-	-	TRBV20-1	TGCAGTGGTAGGGACGCCTACGAGCAGTACTTC	CSGRDAYEQYF
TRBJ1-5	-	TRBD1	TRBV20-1	TGCAGTGCCCAAAGACAGGGAGGCAATCAGCCCCAGCATTTT	CSAQRQGGNQPQHF
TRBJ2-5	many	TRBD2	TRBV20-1	TGCAGTGCTAGGACTAGCGGGACACCAGAACGGGGGACCCAGTACTTC	CSARTSGTPERGTQYF
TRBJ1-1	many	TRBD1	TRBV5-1	TGCGCCAGCAGCTTGGAGTGGACAGGGACTGAAGCTTTCTTT	CASSLEWTGTEAFF
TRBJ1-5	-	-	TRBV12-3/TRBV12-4	TGTGCCAGCAGCGATTTATTAGGTGGCAATCAGCCCCAGCATTTT	CASSDLLGGNQPQHF
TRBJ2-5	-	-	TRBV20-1	TGCAGTGCTAGGAGATTCAGCGGTGAAGAGACCCAGTACTTC	CSARRFSGEETQYF
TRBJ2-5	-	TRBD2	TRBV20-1	TGCAGTGCTAAACTAGCGGGAGTGGAGACCCAGTACTTC	CSAKLAGVETQYF
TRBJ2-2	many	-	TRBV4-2	TGTGCCAGCAGCCAAGCCAAGAACACCGGGGAGCTGTTTTTT	CASSQAKNTGELFF
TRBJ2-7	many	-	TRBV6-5	TGTGCCAGCAGTTCCCCATCGACAGATTTCTACGAGCAGTACTTC	CASSSPSTDFYEQYF
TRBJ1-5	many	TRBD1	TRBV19	TGTGCCAGTAGTAGCGACAGGGGGTTCAATCAGCCCCAGCATTTT	CASSSDRGFNQPQHF
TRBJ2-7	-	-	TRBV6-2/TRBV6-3	TGTGCCAGCAGTTTCCGGGATTCCGTCTACGAGCAGTACTTC	CASSFRDSVYEQYF
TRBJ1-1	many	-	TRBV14	TGTGCCAGCAGCCAATTACTGAACACTGAAGCTTTCTTT	CASSQLLNTEAFF
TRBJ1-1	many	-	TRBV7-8	TGTGCCAGCAGCTTAGACGGCAGAGGTGGCACTGAAGCTTTCTTT	CASSLDGRGGTEAFF
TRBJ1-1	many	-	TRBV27	TGTGCCAGCAGGGATAAACAGGGAAGTAGGACTGAAGCTTTCTTT	CASRDKQGSRTEAFF
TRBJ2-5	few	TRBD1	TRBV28	TGTGCCAGCAGTAGGACAGGGGGACAACGAACCCAGTACTTC	CASSRTGGQRTQYF
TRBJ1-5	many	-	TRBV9	TGTGCCAGCAGCGGGGGACGGGTCAATCAGCCCCAGCATTTT	CASSGGRVNQPQHF
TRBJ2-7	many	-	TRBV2	TGTGCCAGCAAGGAGGTCTACGAGCAGTACTTC	CASKEVYEQYF
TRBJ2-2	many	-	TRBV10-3	TGTGCCATCAGTCAGGGAGAGACCGGGGAGCTGTTTTTT	CAISQGETGELFF
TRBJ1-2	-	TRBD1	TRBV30	TGTGCCGGGACAACTCGAGGGGGCACGGCCCACTTTGGCTACACCTTC	CAGTTRGGTAHFGYTF
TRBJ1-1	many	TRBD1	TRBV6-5	TGTGCCAGCAGTTTAGCCGGGACAGGGGCTGAAGCTTTCTTT	CASSLAGTGAEAFF
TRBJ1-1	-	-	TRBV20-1	TGCAGTGCTAGACAGGGTGGCATGAACACTGAAGCTTTCTTT	CSARQGGMNTEAFF
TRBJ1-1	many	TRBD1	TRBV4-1	TGCGCCAGCAGCCAGAACAGGGGGTTGACTGAAGCTTTCTTT	CASSQNRGLTEAFF
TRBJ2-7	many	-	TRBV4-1	TGCGCCAGCAGCCAAGGGTCAGGCTACGAGCAGTACTTC	CASSQGSGYEQYF
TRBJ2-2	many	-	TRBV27	TGTGCCAGCAGCCTGTACTGGGCCGGGGAGCTGTTTTTT	CASSLYWAGELFF
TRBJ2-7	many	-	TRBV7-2	TGTGCCAGCAGCTTATCAAACCTCCTCGAGCAGTACTTC	CASSLSNLLEQYF
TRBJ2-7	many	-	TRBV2	TGTGCCAGCAGTGGACCTAGCGTAAGCTCCTACGAGCAGTACTTC	CASSGPSVSSYEQYF
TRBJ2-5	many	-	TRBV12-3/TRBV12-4	TGTGCCAGCAGTCTGGACACGAACCGAGAGACCCAGTACTTC	CASSLDTNRETQYF
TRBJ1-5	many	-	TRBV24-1	TGTGCCACCAGTGATTTTTCGGGACACCGGTTTCAGCCCCAGCATTTT	CATSDFSGHRFQPQHF